A selection of T cell receptor beta chains follows, all from one sample in a study of T cells after yellow fever vaccination. TCRdb re-called the 5' RACE reads through MiXCR, storing one row per CDR3 protein. The sample includes 510,000 or so distinct CDR3 sequences, less than 20% seen only once; the top ten take 14%. Here the sequenced sample was PBMCs, taken 15 days after the yellow fever booster vaccination. Receptors originate from a man between 25 and 39 years old who received the YFV17D yellow fever vaccine. The CDR3 runs from the conserved cysteine through the conserved F or W. The D gene is left open where the match is weak. A clone size is listed for some rows: how often the clone was seen (once, few, many), or a class if it is expanded.

13	-	-	TRBV7-3	TRBJ2-2	TGTGCCAGCAGCTTAACGATGGCCGGGGAGCTGTTTTTT	CASSLTMAGELFF
15	many	TRBD2	TRBV18	TRBJ2-1	TGTGCCAGCTCGCCCGGACTAGCGGGCTACAATGAGCAGTTCTTC	CASSPGLAGYNEQFF
13	few	-	TRBV24-1	TRBJ2-5	TGTGCCACCGGAGAAGCCTCCAGAGAGACCCAGTACTTC	CATGEASRETQYF
12	-	-	TRBV20-1	TRBJ2-7	TGCAGTGCTGAAACAGGGCAAGGGGAGCAGTACTTC	CSAETGQGEQYF
14	-	-	TRBV4-2	TRBJ2-7	TGTGCCAGCAGCCAATCCGGGAGCCATTACGAGCAGTACTTC	CASSQSGSHYEQYF
12	few	-	TRBV7-3	TRBJ2-1	TGTGCCAGCAGCTTGGGACCCTCTGAGCAGTTCTTC	CASSLGPSEQFF
15	once	-	TRBV19	TRBJ2-2	TGTGCCAGTAAGCGGCAAGTGGGATATACCGGGGAGCTGTCTTTT	CASKRQVGYTGELSF
14	few	TRBD1	TRBV27	TRBJ2-7	TGTGCCAGCAGGGGACAGGGGAGCTCCTACGAGCAGTACTTC	CASRGQGSSYEQYF
12	-	-	TRBV27	TRBJ2-3	TGTGCCAGCAGTGGCGATGCTGATACGCAGTATTTT	CASSGDADTQYF
15	-	-	TRBV7-9	TRBJ1-4	TGTGCCAGCAGCCCCTTCCTGGGTCCTAATGAAAAACTGTTTTTT	CASSPFLGPNEKLFF
14	few	TRBD2	TRBV7-9	TRBJ2-2	TGTGCCAGGGAACTAGCGGGAAACACCGGGGAGCTGTTTTTT	CARELAGNTGELFF
17	-	TRBD2	TRBV3-1	TRBJ2-5	TGTGCCAGCAGCCCCCCCGGACTAGCGGGGCCCCTGGAGACCCAGTACTTC	CASSPPGLAGPLETQYF
13	few	TRBD2	TRBV29-1	TRBJ2-2	TGCAGCGTTGCGGGGGGGTACACCGGGGAGCTGTTTTTT	CSVAGGYTGELFF
15	-	-	TRBV6-5	TRBJ2-7	TGTGCCAGCAGTTACCACACTGTGGGGGTGGGGGAGCAGTACTTC	CASSYHTVGVGEQYF
14	few	-	TRBV2	TRBJ2-2	TGTGCCAGCAATTCGGGGACGAACACCGGGGAGCTGTTTTTT	CASNSGTNTGELFF
16	few	-	TRBV7-8	TRBJ2-7	TGTGCCAGCAGCTTAGTAAGGGGCGGTTTGTCCTACGAGCAGTACTTC	CASSLVRGGLSYEQYF
16	many	TRBD2	TRBV5-1	TRBJ2-7	TGCGCCAGCAGCCCCCCCGCTAGCGGCCTTTCCTACGAGCAGTACTTC	CASSPPASGLSYEQYF
15	-	-	TRBV28	TRBJ2-5	TGTGCCAGCAGTTGGGAGGGGGCGCGAAGAGAGACCCAGTACTTC	CASSWEGARRETQYF
13	-	-	TRBV7-2	TRBJ2-7	TGTGCCAGCAGCAAACAGGTTTCCTACGAGCAGTACTTC	CASSKQVSYEQYF
11	few	-	TRBV28	TRBJ2-1	TGTGCCGCTACCCTAAGGAATGAGCAGTTCTTC	CAATLRNEQFF
18	many	TRBD2	TRBV24-1	TRBJ2-1	TGTGCCACCAGTGACCTGGGACTAGCGGGAGGGTCCTACAATGAGCAGTTCTTC	CATSDLGLAGGSYNEQFF
15	-	TRBD2	TRBV19	TRBJ2-5	TGTGCCAGTAGTATACTAGCGGGAGTGCAAGAGACCCAGTACTTC	CASSILAGVQETQYF
16	few	-	TRBV3-1	TRBJ2-1	TGTGCCAGCAGCCAAGTGGGGCCGAGCTCCTACAATGAGCAGTTCTTC	CASSQVGPSSYNEQFF
16	-	-	TRBV7-9	TRBJ1-3	TGTGCCAGCAGCTTAGGCCCTCCAGGGTCCGGAAACACCATATATTTT	CASSLGPPGSGNTIYF
13	few	TRBD2	TRBV29-1	TRBJ2-5	TGCAGCGTTGAACCCGGCGGGAGGGGGACCCAGTACTTC	CSVEPGGRGTQYF
10	-	-	TRBV19	TRBJ1-4	TGTGCCAGTAGAAGGGGAAAACTGTTTTTT	CASRRGKLFF
12	-	TRBD1	TRBV11-2	TRBJ1-1	TGTGCCAGCAGCTTCGGGACAGGGCTCCCTTTCTTT	CASSFGTGLPFF
13	-	TRBD1	TRBV7-2	TRBJ1-2	TGTGCCAGCAGCCTGGGACAGGGGGAGGGCTACACCTTC	CASSLGQGEGYTF
17	few	TRBD2	TRBV4-3	TRBJ2-3	TGCGCCAGCAGCGAAGTGAGGAGTAGCGGGCGCACAGATACGCAGTATTTT	CASSEVRSSGRTDTQYF
16	-	-	TRBV25-1	TRBJ2-5	TGTGCCAGCAGTGAGGGGGGGACAGGTGATGCGGAGACCCAGTACTTC	CASSEGGTGDAETQYF
15	few	-	TRBV28	TRBJ2-2	TGTGCCAGCACCCTGCGTTACCCGAACACCGGGGAGCTGTTTTTT	CASTLRYPNTGELFF
15	-	-	TRBV3-1	TRBJ1-2	TGTGCCAGCAGCCGGGACACAGACCACCTCGGCGGCTACACCTTC	CASSRDTDHLGGYTF
17	-	-	TRBV7-2	TRBJ2-1	TGTGCCAGCAGCTTAGCGTGGACAGCCCCCTCCTACAATGAGCAGTTCTTC	CASSLAWTAPSYNEQFF
16	many	TRBD1	TRBV11-2	TRBJ2-1	TGTGCCAGCAGCTATATGACAGGGGTCACCTACAATGAGCAGTTCTTC	CASSYMTGVTYNEQFF
17	-	TRBD2	TRBV5-1	TRBJ2-2	TGCGCCAGCAGCTTAAACCCCAGCGGGAGTTCCGCCGGGGAGCTGTTTTTT	CASSLNPSGSSAGELFF
14	-	TRBD2	TRBV7-2	TRBJ2-5	TGTGCCAGCAGCTCTCCTAGCGGGAGGGAGACCCAGTACTTC	CASSSPSGRETQYF
20	few	TRBD2	TRBV12-3/TRBV12-4	TRBJ2-1	TGTGCCAGCAGCTTACGTGGAGGGGGACTAGCGGGAGGCACCTACAATGAGCAGTTCTTC	CASSLRGGGLAGGTYNEQFF
14	-	-	TRBV20-1	TRBJ2-7	TGCAGTGCTAGATCTCGGGACTTCTCCTACGAGCAGTACTTC	CSARSRDFSYEQYF
14	-	TRBD2	TRBV6-1	TRBJ2-2	TGTGCCAGCAGGAGACTAGCGGAAACCGGGGAGCTGTTTTTT	CASRRLAETGELFF
16	few	-	TRBV5-1	TRBJ2-6	TGCGCCAGCAGCTTATCAGGGGTCGCCGGGGCCAACGTCCTGACTTTC	CASSLSGVAGANVLTF